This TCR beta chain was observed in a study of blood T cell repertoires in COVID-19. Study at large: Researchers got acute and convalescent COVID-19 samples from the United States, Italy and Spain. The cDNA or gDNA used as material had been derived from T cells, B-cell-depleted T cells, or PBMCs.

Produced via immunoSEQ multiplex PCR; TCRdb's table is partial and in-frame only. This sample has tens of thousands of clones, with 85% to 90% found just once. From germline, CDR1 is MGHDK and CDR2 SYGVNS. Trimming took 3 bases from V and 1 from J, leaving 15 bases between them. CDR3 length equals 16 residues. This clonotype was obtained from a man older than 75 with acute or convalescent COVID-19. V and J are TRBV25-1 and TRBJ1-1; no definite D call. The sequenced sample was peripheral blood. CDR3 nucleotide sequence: TGTGCCAGCAGTGAGTCAGGTGGAGGGCGGAACACTGAAGCTTTCTTT. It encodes CASSESGGGRNTEAFF.